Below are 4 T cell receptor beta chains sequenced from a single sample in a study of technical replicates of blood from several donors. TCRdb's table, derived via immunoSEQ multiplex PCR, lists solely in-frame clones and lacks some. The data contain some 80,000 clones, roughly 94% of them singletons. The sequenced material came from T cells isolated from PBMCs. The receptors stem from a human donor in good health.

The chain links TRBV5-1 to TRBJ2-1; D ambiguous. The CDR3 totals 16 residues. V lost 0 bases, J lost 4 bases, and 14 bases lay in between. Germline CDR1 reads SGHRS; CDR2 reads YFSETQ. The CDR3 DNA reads TGCGCCAGCAGCTTGGGGGCCTTGGGCAGTTACAATGAGCAGTTCTTC. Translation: CASSLGALGSYNEQFF.

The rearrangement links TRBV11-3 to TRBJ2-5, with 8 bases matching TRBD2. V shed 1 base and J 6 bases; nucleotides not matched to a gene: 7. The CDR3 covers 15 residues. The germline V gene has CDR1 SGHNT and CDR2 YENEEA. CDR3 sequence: CASSLAGGPRKTQYF. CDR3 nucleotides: TGTGCCAGCAGCTTAGCGGGAGGGCCGAGAAAGACCCAGTACTTC. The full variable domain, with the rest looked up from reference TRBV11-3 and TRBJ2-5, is EAGVVQSPRYKIIEKKQPVAFWCNPISGHNTLYWYLQNLGQGPELLIRYENEEAVDDSQLPKDRFSAERLKGVDSTLKIQPAELGDSAVYLCASSLAGGPRKTQYFGPGTRLLVL.

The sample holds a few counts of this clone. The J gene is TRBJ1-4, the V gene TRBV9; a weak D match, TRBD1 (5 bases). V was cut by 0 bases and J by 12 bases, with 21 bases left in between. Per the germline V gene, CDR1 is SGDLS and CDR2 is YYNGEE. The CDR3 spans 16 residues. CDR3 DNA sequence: TGTGCCAGCAGCGTAGAGTCTAGTTATCGGGGGGAGGAACTGTTTTTT. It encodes CASSVESSYRGEELFF.

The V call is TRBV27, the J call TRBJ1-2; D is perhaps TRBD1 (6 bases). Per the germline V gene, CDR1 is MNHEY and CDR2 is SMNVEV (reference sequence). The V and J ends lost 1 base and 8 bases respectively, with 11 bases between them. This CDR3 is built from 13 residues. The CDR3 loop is CASSLLSGGGYTF. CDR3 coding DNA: TGTGCCAGCAGTTTATTGTCGGGGGGCGGCTACACCTTC.